There are many counts of the clone carrying this T cell receptor beta chain. These data come from a study of human T cells and chemical hapten exposure. Germline assignment: CDR1 LGHNA and CDR2 YSLEER. The V end lost 4 bases, the J end lost 7 bases, and 11 bases lay between the germline ends. There are 13 residues in the CDR3. Source study methods: A per-sample median of about 96,000 TCRs was observed, with counts ranging from roughly 23,224 to 700,000. Each CDR3 protein gets one entry after TCRdb re-called the RACE reads with MiXCR. Here the V and J calls rest on TCRdb's processing, not on the authors' analysis. The data hold some 100,000 distinct CDR3 sequences, with 9.2% observed a single time. The time point denotes: patch test 2, 6 weeks after DPC sensitization. Stated treatment: therapeutic diphenylcyclopropenone sensitization with weekly scalp DPC.

This TCR came from a middle-aged woman with alopecia areata. Some clones in this sample may be carry-over from other donors' samples. Sample: whole blood, taken in connection with sensitization to the hapten diphenylcyclopropenone (DPC). The V call is TRBV4-3, the J call TRBJ2-1, with D perhaps TRBD2 (5 bases). CDR3 sequence reads: CASSLTRVNEQFF. In DNA form, the CDR3 reads TGCGCCAGCAGCCTCACGAGGGTGAATGAGCAGTTCTTC.